The text below deals with one T cell receptor (beta chain). Its antigen is undetermined. The data stem from a study of T cell repertoires in cytomegalovirus infection. Study background: Based on public TCR beta signatures, there were indications of CMV infection and of a matching HLA type. Points from the study as a whole: Accumulated public TCR beta family frequency recognized individuals carrying CMV together with the relevant HLA. The response measured ex vivo was dominated by TCR beta clonotypes (HLA-C-restricted and CMV-specific).

Using its own MiXCR run on the reads, TCRdb lists one record per CDR3 protein. The table includes hundreds of thousands of distinct CDR3 sequences, around a tenth detected once. With 4 bases clipped from V and 6 bases from J, the junction kept 4 bases outside the gene matches. Germline V gene sequence: CDR1 MNHEY, CDR2 SVGEGT. The CDR3 totals 13 residues. The clonotype originates from a human donor in good health (CMV status not recorded). Some clones in this sample may be carry-over from other donors' samples. Material for sequencing was PBMCs. The chain uses TRBV6-2 or TRBV6-3 and TRBJ1-1; TRBD1 matches at 8 bases. The CDR3 loop is CASSSRGRAEAFF. In DNA, the CDR3 is TGTGCCAGCAGTTCCAGGGGGCGGGCTGAAGCTTTCTTT.